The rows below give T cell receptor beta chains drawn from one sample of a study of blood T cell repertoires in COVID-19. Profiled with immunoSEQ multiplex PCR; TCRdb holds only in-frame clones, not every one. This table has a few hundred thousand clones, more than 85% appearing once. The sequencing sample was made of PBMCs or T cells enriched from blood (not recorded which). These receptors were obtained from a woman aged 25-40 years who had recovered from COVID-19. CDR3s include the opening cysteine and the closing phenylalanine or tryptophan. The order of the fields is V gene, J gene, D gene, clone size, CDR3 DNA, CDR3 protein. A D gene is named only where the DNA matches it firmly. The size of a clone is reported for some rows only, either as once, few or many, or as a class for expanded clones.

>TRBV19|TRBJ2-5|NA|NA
TGTGCCAGTAGTATAGCGGTTATGGAGACCCAGTACTTC
CASSIAVMETQYF
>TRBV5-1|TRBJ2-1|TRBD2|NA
TGCGCCAGCAGCCCCGGGACTAGCGGGGGTTACAATGAGCAGTTCTTC
CASSPGTSGGYNEQFF
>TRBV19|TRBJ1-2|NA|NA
TGTGCCAGTAGTATAGCGATTTCCGGGGACTATGGCTACACCTTC
CASSIAISGDYGYTF
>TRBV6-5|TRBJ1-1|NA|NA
TGTGCCAGCAGTTACCACATACCAAACACTGAAGCTTTCTTT
CASSYHIPNTEAFF
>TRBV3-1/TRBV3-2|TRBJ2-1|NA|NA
TGTGCCAGCAGCTGGCCGGGACTGGAATACAATGAGCAGTTCTTC
CASSWPGLEYNEQFF
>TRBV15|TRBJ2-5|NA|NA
TGTGCCACCAGTTCCACGTCAGGAGAGACCCAGTACTTC
CATSSTSGETQYF
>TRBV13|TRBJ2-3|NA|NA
TGTGCCAGCAGCTTTTCAGTCACGGAGAACACAGATACGCAGTATTTT
CASSFSVTENTDTQYF
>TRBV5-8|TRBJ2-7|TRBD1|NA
TGTGCCAGCAGCTTACGGACAGGGAGCTCCTACGAGCAGTACTTC
CASSLRTGSSYEQYF
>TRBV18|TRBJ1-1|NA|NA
TGTGCCAGCTCCCCGACAGGATTAGACCGGGCTTTCTTT
CASSPTGLDRAFF
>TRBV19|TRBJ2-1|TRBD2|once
TGTGCCAGTAGTATAGATCTTCGGCTAGCGGGAGGTGGTAATGAGCAGTTCTTC
CASSIDLRLAGGGNEQFF
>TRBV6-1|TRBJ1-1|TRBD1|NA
TGTGCCAGCAGTGACGGACAGGGAGACACTGAAGCTTTCTTT
CASSDGQGDTEAFF
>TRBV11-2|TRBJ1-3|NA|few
TGTGCCAGCAGCTTAGGAGCAGGGGACACCATATATTTT
CASSLGAGDTIYF
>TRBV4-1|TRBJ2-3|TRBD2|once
TGCGCCAGCAGCCAAGATGGCGGCGGGGGAACGATCTCGGGGACGCAGTATTTT
CASSQDGGGGTISGTQYF
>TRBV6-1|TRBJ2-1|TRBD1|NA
TGTGCCAGCAGTGGCCCCCGCCGGGACAGATACAATGAGCAGTTCTTC
CASSGPRRDRYNEQFF
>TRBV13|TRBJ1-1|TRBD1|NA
TGTGCCAGCAGCTCCACCGGGACAGGAGGCACTGAAGCTTTCTTT
CASSSTGTGGTEAFF
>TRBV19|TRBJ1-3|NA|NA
TGTGCCAGTAGTATTGAGGGCTTCTCTGGAAACACCATATATTTT
CASSIEGFSGNTIYF
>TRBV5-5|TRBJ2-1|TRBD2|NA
TGTGCCAGCAGCTTGCGGGAGGGTTACAATGAGCAGTTCTTC
CASSLREGYNEQFF
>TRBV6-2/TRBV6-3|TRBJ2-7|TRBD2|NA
TGTGCCAGCAGTTATTACCCTAGCGGGAGTCTCTACGAGCAGTACTTC
CASSYYPSGSLYEQYF
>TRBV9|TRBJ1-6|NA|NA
TGTGCCAGCAGCACCCCGCTGGGGGGGAAGGATATCAATAATTCACCCCTCCACTTT
CASSTPLGGKDINNSPLHF
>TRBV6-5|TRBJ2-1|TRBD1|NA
TGTGCCAGCAGTTATGGACAGGGAGGTTGGAATGAGCAGTTCTTC
CASSYGQGGWNEQFF
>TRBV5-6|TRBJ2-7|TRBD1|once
TGTGCCAGCAGCTTGGACGGACAGGGTTTACCCTACGAGCAGTACTTC
CASSLDGQGLPYEQYF
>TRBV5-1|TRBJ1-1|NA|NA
TGCGCCAGCAGCCTGGACCGAGAGGGCACTGAAGCTTTCTTT
CASSLDREGTEAFF
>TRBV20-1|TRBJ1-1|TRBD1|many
TGCAGTGCTAGTCATCCCGACAGGGCGAACACTGAAGCTTTCTTT
CSASHPDRANTEAFF
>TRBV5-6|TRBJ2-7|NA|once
TGTGCCAGCAGCAAAGCACAGTCTCCCCACGAGCAGTACTTC
CASSKAQSPHEQYF
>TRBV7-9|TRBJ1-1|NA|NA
TGTGCCAGCAGCTTAGGAAGAGGGGGACTGAACACTGAAGCTTTCTTT
CASSLGRGGLNTEAFF
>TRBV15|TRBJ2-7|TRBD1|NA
TGTGCCACCAGCACCAGGGGACAGGGGAACGAGCAGTACTTC
CATSTRGQGNEQYF
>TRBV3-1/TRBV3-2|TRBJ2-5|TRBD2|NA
TGTGCCAGCAGCCAAGACGCTAGCGGATTAGAGACCCAGTACTTC
CASSQDASGLETQYF
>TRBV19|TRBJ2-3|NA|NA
TGTGCCAGTAGTTCCGACAGGAGCACAGATACGCAGTATTTT
CASSSDRSTDTQYF
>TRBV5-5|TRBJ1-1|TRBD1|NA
TGTGCCAGCAGCCGAACGACAGGGGTTAGTGAAGCTTTCTTT
CASSRTTGVSEAFF
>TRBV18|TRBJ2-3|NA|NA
TGTGCCAGCTCACCATATCGGAGACAACAGGGAGCAGATACGCAGTATTTT
CASSPYRRQQGADTQYF
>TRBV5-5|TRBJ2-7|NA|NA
TGTGCCAGCAGCTTGAACGGGCAGGGAGAGCAGTACTTC
CASSLNGQGEQYF
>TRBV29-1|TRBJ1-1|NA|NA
TGCAGCGTTGATAACGGGGGAGCACCTTTCTTT
CSVDNGGAPFF
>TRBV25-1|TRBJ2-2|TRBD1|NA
TGTGCCAGCACCGCCGGACAGGGGGCTTTTGGCGGGGAGCTGTTTTTT
CASTAGQGAFGGELFF
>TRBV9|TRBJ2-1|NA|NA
TGTGCCAGCAGCGTAGCGGTGGAGGGAACCTACAATGAGCAGTTCTTC
CASSVAVEGTYNEQFF
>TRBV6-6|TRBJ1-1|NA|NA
TGTGCCAGCAGTCTTGGGACCGCCAGGCGGAGGGACACTGAAGCTTTCTTT
CASSLGTARRRDTEAFF
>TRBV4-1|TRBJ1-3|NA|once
TGCGCCAGCAGCCAAGAGCGGCACCCTGGAAACACCATATATTTT
CASSQERHPGNTIYF
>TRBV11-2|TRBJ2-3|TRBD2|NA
TGTGCCAGCAGCGGGGGGGTCAGCACAGATACGCAGTATTTT
CASSGGVSTDTQYF
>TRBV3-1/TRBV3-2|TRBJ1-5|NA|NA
TGTGCCAGCAGCTCCGGCGGGGGTCATAGCAATCAGCCCCAGCATTTT
CASSSGGGHSNQPQHF
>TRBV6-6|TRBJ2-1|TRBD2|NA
TGTGCCAGCAGTCCCTTTACTAGCGCCAGCTCCTACAATGAGCAGTTCTTC
CASSPFTSASSYNEQFF
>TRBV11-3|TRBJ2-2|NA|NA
TGTGCCAGCAGCCATGACAGCGGGGAGCTGTTTTTT
CASSHDSGELFF
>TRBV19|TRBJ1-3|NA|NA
TGTGCCAGCTACAGGGATGGAAACACCATATATTTT
CASYRDGNTIYF
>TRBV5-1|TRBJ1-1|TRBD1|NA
TGCGCCAGCAGCCCGGACAGGGCTGAAGCTTTCTTT
CASSPDRAEAFF